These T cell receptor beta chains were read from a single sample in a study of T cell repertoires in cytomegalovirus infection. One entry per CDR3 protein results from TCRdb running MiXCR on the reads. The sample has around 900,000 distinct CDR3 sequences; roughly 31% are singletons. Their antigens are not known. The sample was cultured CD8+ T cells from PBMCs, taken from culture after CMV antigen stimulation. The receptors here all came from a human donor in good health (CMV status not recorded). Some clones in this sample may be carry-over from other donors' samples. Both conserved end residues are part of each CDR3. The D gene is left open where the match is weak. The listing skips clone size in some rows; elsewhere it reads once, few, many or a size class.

cdr3_nt: TGCGCCAGCCGAGCGGGGGCAGCGAACACCGGGGAGCTGTTTTTT
cdr3_aa: CASRAGAANTGELFF
v_call: TRBV5-1
clone_size: -
j_call: TRBJ2-2
d_call: TRBD2

cdr3_nt: TGTGCCACCCCCCCCCCCGGGGACACTGAAGCTTTCTTT
cdr3_aa: CATPPPGDTEAFF
v_call: TRBV6-6
clone_size: -
j_call: TRBJ1-1
d_call: -

cdr3_nt: TGTGCCAGCAGCTTAAGAGGGGGGGTTGGGGATCAGCCCCAGCATTTT
cdr3_aa: CASSLRGGVGDQPQHF
v_call: TRBV7-2
clone_size: many
j_call: TRBJ1-5
d_call: -

cdr3_nt: TGTGCCATCAGTGACCACGGGACAGTCAACACCGGGGAGCTGTTTTTT
cdr3_aa: CAISDHGTVNTGELFF
v_call: TRBV10-3
clone_size: -
j_call: TRBJ2-2
d_call: TRBD1

cdr3_nt: TGTGCCAGCAGCTCCGACTTGAACGTCGGGGAGCTGTTTTTT
cdr3_aa: CASSSDLNVGELFF
v_call: TRBV7-8
clone_size: few
j_call: TRBJ2-2
d_call: -

cdr3_nt: TGTGCCAGCAGCCCAGAGCCGGGATCCTACGAGCAGTACTTC
cdr3_aa: CASSPEPGSYEQYF
v_call: TRBV14
clone_size: few
j_call: TRBJ2-7
d_call: -

cdr3_nt: TGTGCCAGCAGTTTTTTCGGGGGACAGGGGAAGGGAAAGACCCAGTACTTC
cdr3_aa: CASSFFGGQGKGKTQYF
v_call: TRBV28
clone_size: -
j_call: TRBJ2-5
d_call: TRBD1

cdr3_nt: TGTGCCAGCAGTGGCGGGGGGGGGGCAGATACGCAGTATTTT
cdr3_aa: CASSGGGGADTQYF
v_call: TRBV12-3/TRBV12-4
clone_size: few
j_call: TRBJ2-3
d_call: TRBD2

cdr3_nt: TGTGCCAGCAGCTTAGCCCGAGGGACCCCCTATGGCTACACCTTC
cdr3_aa: CASSLARGTPYGYTF
v_call: TRBV13
clone_size: -
j_call: TRBJ1-2
d_call: -

cdr3_nt: TGTGCCAGCACCGAGGGAGGATCCTACGAGCAGTACTTC
cdr3_aa: CASTEGGSYEQYF
v_call: TRBV27
clone_size: few
j_call: TRBJ2-7
d_call: -

cdr3_nt: TGTGCCAGCAGCCCATATGTCACCGGGGAGCTGTTTTTT
cdr3_aa: CASSPYVTGELFF
v_call: TRBV6-2/TRBV6-3
clone_size: -
j_call: TRBJ2-2
d_call: -

cdr3_nt: TGTGCCAGCAGCGGGGGGGTGGCTGAGCAGTTCTTC
cdr3_aa: CASSGGVAEQFF
v_call: TRBV7-9
clone_size: -
j_call: TRBJ2-1
d_call: TRBD2

cdr3_nt: TGTGCCAGCAGCTACCGGGACAGGGAAAGAGATACGCAGTATTTT
cdr3_aa: CASSYRDRERDTQYF
v_call: TRBV11-2
clone_size: few
j_call: TRBJ2-3
d_call: TRBD1

cdr3_nt: TGTGCCACCAGTGATGACTGGGGAAGTGAGCAGTTCTTC
cdr3_aa: CATSDDWGSEQFF
v_call: TRBV24-1
clone_size: -
j_call: TRBJ2-1
d_call: -

cdr3_nt: TGTGCCAGCAGCCGTGGGGCGGGGGTTATCCATGAGCAGTTCTTC
cdr3_aa: CASSRGAGVIHEQFF
v_call: TRBV7-6
clone_size: few
j_call: TRBJ2-1
d_call: TRBD2

cdr3_nt: TGTGCCAGTAGCCGGGACAGCAAGGACTATGGCTACACCTTC
cdr3_aa: CASSRDSKDYGYTF
v_call: TRBV19
clone_size: few
j_call: TRBJ1-2
d_call: TRBD1

cdr3_nt: TGTGCCAGCAGATCTCTGCGGGGGGCCGGGGTCGATACGCAGTATTTT
cdr3_aa: CASRSLRGAGVDTQYF
v_call: TRBV7-8
clone_size: -
j_call: TRBJ2-3
d_call: TRBD2

cdr3_nt: TGTGCCAGCAGTGCCCAAGAGACCCAGTACTTC
cdr3_aa: CASSAQETQYF
v_call: TRBV12-3/TRBV12-4
clone_size: many
j_call: TRBJ2-5
d_call: -

cdr3_nt: TGTGCCAGCAGTACCCTCACAGATACGCAGTATTTT
cdr3_aa: CASSTLTDTQYF
v_call: TRBV2
clone_size: -
j_call: TRBJ2-3
d_call: -

cdr3_nt: TGTGCCAGCAGCCTTCGGCGGGACAGGGAGGACTACACCTTC
cdr3_aa: CASSLRRDREDYTF
v_call: TRBV7-2
clone_size: many
j_call: TRBJ1-2
d_call: TRBD1

cdr3_nt: TGTGCCAGCAGTCTTACCGGAGGGTCGCTTTATGGCTACACCTTC
cdr3_aa: CASSLTGGSLYGYTF
v_call: TRBV27
clone_size: -
j_call: TRBJ1-2
d_call: -

cdr3_nt: TGCAGTGCTAGGGACAGCCCCGGGACTAGCGTCTACGAGCAGTACTTC
cdr3_aa: CSARDSPGTSVYEQYF
v_call: TRBV20-1
clone_size: -
j_call: TRBJ2-7
d_call: TRBD2

cdr3_nt: TGTGCCAGAGCCTATCCACAATACTATGGCTACACCTTC
cdr3_aa: CARAYPQYYGYTF
v_call: TRBV2
clone_size: few
j_call: TRBJ1-2
d_call: -

cdr3_nt: TGTGCCAGTAGTATAGATCCCTTAGCTGAAGCTTTCTTT
cdr3_aa: CASSIDPLAEAFF
v_call: TRBV19
clone_size: -
j_call: TRBJ1-1
d_call: -

cdr3_nt: TGCGCCAGCAGCCCGGTCAGGGGGGTTGCTGGCACTGAAGCTTTCTTT
cdr3_aa: CASSPVRGVAGTEAFF
v_call: TRBV4-1
clone_size: few
j_call: TRBJ1-1
d_call: TRBD1

cdr3_nt: TGTGCCACCAGTGATTCGTATAGGGACCAAGAGACCCAGTACTTC
cdr3_aa: CATSDSYRDQETQYF
v_call: TRBV24-1
clone_size: few
j_call: TRBJ2-5
d_call: -

cdr3_nt: TGTGCCAGCAGCTTAAACTCCGGGGAATGGGGCGAGCAGTACTTC
cdr3_aa: CASSLNSGEWGEQYF
v_call: TRBV7-6
clone_size: -
j_call: TRBJ2-7
d_call: -

cdr3_nt: TGTGCCAGCAGCAAAGACAGGGGTCCCTCAGTGGATACGCAGTATTTT
cdr3_aa: CASSKDRGPSVDTQYF
v_call: TRBV5-7
clone_size: -
j_call: TRBJ2-3
d_call: TRBD1

cdr3_nt: TGTGCCACCCATAGGCGGGGCAGGAGCACAGATACGCAGTATTTT
cdr3_aa: CATHRRGRSTDTQYF
v_call: TRBV27
clone_size: few
j_call: TRBJ2-3
d_call: -

cdr3_nt: TGTGCCAGTAGTTCCTTAGGGGGGTTCCCGGGACAGACAATGAACACTGAAGCTTTCTTT
cdr3_aa: CASSSLGGFPGQTMNTEAFF
v_call: TRBV19
clone_size: -
j_call: TRBJ1-1
d_call: TRBD1

cdr3_nt: TGTGCCAGCAGCTTAGGGGGCGAACCCTCCAATGAGCAGTTCTTC
cdr3_aa: CASSLGGEPSNEQFF
v_call: TRBV6-2/TRBV6-3
clone_size: few
j_call: TRBJ2-1
d_call: TRBD1

cdr3_nt: TGCAGTGCTACCTGGACTAGCGGAAACACAGATACGCAGTATTTT
cdr3_aa: CSATWTSGNTDTQYF
v_call: TRBV20-1
clone_size: -
j_call: TRBJ2-3
d_call: TRBD2

cdr3_nt: TGTGCCAGCAGGACAGGGAATGATGAGCAGTTCTTC
cdr3_aa: CASRTGNDEQFF
v_call: TRBV7-6
clone_size: few
j_call: TRBJ2-1
d_call: TRBD1

cdr3_nt: TGTGCCAGCAGCCCCGGGACTAGAACGACGGGAGATACGCAGTATTTT
cdr3_aa: CASSPGTRTTGDTQYF
v_call: TRBV12-3/TRBV12-4
clone_size: few
j_call: TRBJ2-3
d_call: TRBD2

cdr3_nt: TGTGCCAGCAGCGCCGCCGTAGCGGGGGGGACGAAAAACATTCAGTACTTC
cdr3_aa: CASSAAVAGGTKNIQYF
v_call: TRBV6-6
clone_size: few
j_call: TRBJ2-4
d_call: TRBD2

cdr3_nt: TGTGCCAGCAGCGCCACCGGGACAGGGGTAACTGAAGCTTTCTTT
cdr3_aa: CASSATGTGVTEAFF
v_call: TRBV7-8
clone_size: many
j_call: TRBJ1-1
d_call: TRBD1

cdr3_nt: TGCACCAGCAGCCGGGGACGGCCCACTGAAGCTTTCTTT
cdr3_aa: CTSSRGRPTEAFF
v_call: TRBV4-1
clone_size: -
j_call: TRBJ1-1
d_call: -

cdr3_nt: TGTGCCAGCAGTTTTAGGGGTAGGAGCAATCAGCCCCAGCATTTT
cdr3_aa: CASSFRGRSNQPQHF
v_call: TRBV27
clone_size: -
j_call: TRBJ1-5
d_call: -

cdr3_nt: TGTGCCAGCAGTTCCCCAAAGTCTGGACTGGCCACTGAAGCTTTCTTT
cdr3_aa: CASSSPKSGLATEAFF
v_call: TRBV28
clone_size: many
j_call: TRBJ1-1
d_call: -

cdr3_nt: TGTGCCAGCAAGCTAGGGGGGGCTTATAACGCTGAAGCTTTCTTT
cdr3_aa: CASKLGGAYNAEAFF
v_call: TRBV27
clone_size: -
j_call: TRBJ1-1
d_call: -